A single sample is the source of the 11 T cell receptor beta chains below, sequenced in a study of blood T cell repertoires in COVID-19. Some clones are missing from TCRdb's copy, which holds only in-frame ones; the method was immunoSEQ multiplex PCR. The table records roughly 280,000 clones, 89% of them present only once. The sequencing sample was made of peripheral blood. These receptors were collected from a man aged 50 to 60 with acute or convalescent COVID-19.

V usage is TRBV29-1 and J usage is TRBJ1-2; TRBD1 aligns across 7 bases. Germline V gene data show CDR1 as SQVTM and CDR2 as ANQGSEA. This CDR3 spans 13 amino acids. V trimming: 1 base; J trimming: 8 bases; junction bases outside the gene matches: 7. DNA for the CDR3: TGCAGCGTTGAAGTGTACAGGGGTGCCGGCTACACCTTC. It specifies CSVEVYRGAGYTF. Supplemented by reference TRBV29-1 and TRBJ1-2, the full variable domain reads SAVISQKPSRDICQRGTSLTIQCQVDSQVTMMFWYRQQPGQSLTLIATANQGSEATYESGFVIDKFPISRPNLTFSTLTVSNMSPEDSSIYLCSVEVYRGAGYTFGSGTRLTVV.

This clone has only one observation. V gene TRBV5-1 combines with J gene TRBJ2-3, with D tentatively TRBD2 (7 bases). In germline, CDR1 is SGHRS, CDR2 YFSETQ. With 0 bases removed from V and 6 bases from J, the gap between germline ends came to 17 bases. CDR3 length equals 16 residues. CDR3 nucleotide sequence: TGCGCCAGCAGCTTGGTAGGGGGGGATAACTCGGATACGCAGTATTTT. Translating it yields CASSLVGGDNSDTQYF.

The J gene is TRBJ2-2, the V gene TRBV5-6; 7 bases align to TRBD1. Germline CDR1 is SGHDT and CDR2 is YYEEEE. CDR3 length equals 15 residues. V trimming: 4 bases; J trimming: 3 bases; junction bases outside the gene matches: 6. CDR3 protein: CASSPGTAYTGELFF. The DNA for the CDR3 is TGTGCCAGCAGCCCGGGGACAGCTTACACCGGGGAGCTGTTTTTT.

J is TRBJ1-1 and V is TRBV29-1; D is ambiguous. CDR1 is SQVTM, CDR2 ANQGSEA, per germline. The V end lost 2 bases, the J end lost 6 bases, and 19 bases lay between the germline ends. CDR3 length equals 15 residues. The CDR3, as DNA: TGCAGCGTTGAAAAATCCCTGGTGACGGGATCTGAAGCTTTCTTT. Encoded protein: CSVEKSLVTGSEAFF.

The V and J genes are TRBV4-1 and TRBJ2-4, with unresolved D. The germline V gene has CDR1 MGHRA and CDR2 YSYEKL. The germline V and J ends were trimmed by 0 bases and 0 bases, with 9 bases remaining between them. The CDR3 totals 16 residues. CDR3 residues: CASSQDDFVAKNIQYF. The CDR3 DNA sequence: TGCGCCAGCAGCCAAGATGACTTCGTAGCCAAAAACATTCAGTACTTC.

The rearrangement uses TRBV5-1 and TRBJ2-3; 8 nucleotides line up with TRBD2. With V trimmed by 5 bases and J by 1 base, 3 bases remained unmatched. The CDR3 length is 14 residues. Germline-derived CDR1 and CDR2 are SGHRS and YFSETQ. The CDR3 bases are TGCGCCAGCAGTCCGGGGGGGGGCACAGATACGCAGTATTTT. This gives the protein CASSPGGGTDTQYF.

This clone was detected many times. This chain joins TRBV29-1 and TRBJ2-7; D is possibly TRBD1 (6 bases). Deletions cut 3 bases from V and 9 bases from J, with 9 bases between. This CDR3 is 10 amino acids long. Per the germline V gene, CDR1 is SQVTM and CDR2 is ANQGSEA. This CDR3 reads CSVDVDRQYF. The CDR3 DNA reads TGCAGCGTTGACGTGGACAGGCAGTACTTC.

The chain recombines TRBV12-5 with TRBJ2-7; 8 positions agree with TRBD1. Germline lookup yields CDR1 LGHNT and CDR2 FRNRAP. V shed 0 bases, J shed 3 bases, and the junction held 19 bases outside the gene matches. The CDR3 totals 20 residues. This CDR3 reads CASGLVPLRLGTGVNYEQYF. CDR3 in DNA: TGTGCTAGTGGTTTGGTGCCTCTCCGTTTGGGGACAGGCGTCAACTACGAGCAGTACTTC.

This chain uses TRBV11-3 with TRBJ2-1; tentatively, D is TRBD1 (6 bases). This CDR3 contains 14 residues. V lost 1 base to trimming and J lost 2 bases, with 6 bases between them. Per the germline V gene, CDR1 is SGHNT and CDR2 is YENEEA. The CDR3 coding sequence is TGTGCCAGCAGCTTAGGGGGGCCCTACAATGAGCAGTTCTTC. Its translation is CASSLGGPYNEQFF.

The CDR3 protein is CASSQDGGKPQHF. The DNA of the CDR3 is TGTGCCAGCAGCCAAGACGGCGGAAAGCCCCAGCATTTT. The chain has TRBV4-2 and TRBJ1-5; no clear D. Trimming left V 0 bases short and J 8 bases short, with 8 bases between. The germline gives CDR1 LGHNA, CDR2 YNFKEQ. The CDR3 is 13 amino acids.

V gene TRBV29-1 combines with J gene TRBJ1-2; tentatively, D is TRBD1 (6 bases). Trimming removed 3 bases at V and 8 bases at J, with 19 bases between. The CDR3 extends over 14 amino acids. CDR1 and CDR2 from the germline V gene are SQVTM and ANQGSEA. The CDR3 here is CSVDRGEQGRGYTF. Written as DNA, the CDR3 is TGCAGCGTTGATCGGGGGGAACAGGGAAGGGGCTACACCTTC.